This T cell receptor beta chain was profiled in a study of blood T cell repertoires in COVID-19. As for the study in general: Collection of acute and convalescent COVID-19 samples took place in the United States, Italy and Spain.

The J segment lost 5 bases and the V segment lost 6 bases, leaving 16 bases of the junction unmatched. The CDR3 is 18 residues long. Germline values: CDR1 KGHDR, CDR2 SFDVKD. This clone was detected only a few times. Per the authors' pipeline: For nucleated cells, counts were estimated from reference gene primer amplification. Sequenced by immunoSEQ multiplex PCR; TCRdb stores in-frame clones only, minus some. V, J and clone size are those of that table, while D and trimming were read from the DNA. Among under 300,000 clones, 70% to 90% were seen once, and the ten largest hold approximately 7%. Sequenced: peripheral blood. The receptor was isolated from a woman between 70 and 85 years old with active or convalescent COVID-19. The chain has TRBV24-1 and TRBJ2-5; 11 nucleotides match TRBD2. The CDR3 region has the DNA TGTGCCACCAGTCCCACCGGAGCTAGCGGGGGGCCCAGGGAGACCCAGTACTTC. The encoded protein is CATSPTGASGGPRETQYF.